This T cell receptor (beta chain) was recorded in a study of shared clonotypes between healthy human individuals. Study context: A couple of women and a few men aged 18 to 49 made up the donors.

Naivety among CD8 cells was defined by CD45RO negativity and positive CCR7 selection, thereby excluding terminally differentiated effector memory CD45RA+ cells. Donors were healthy HIV-negative adults without recent acute infections or vaccinations. Libraries were prepared by immunoSEQ multiplex PCR; TCRdb keeps only in-frame clonotypes and omits some of them. The sample gives 2 million or so clones, about 95% of which show up once; around 1.1% is in the top ten. Trimming pared 4 bases from V and 0 bases from J, leaving 10 bases between. Germline loops: CDR1 SGHDT, CDR2 YYEEEE. The CDR3 is made up of 14 amino acids.

This rearrangement joins TRBV5-6 to TRBJ1-1; TRBD1 is a possible D gene (6 bases). Sequencing input: naive CD8+ T cells sorted from blood. The TCR was taken from a young man in good health. CDR3 amino acids: CASSGGNMNTEAFF. As DNA, the CDR3 is TGTGCCAGCAGCGGGGGCAATATGAACACTGAAGCTTTCTTT.